This TCR beta chain was sequenced during a study of blood T cell repertoires in COVID-19. Across the whole study: Samples came from the United States, Italy and Spain, spanning acute and convalescent COVID-19. Sources were T cells, B-cell-depleted T cells, or PBMCs; the material itself was cDNA or gDNA.

Original processing notes: Amplification of reference gene primers was used by the study to estimate nucleated cell counts. Assay used: immunoSEQ multiplex PCR; TCRdb lists only in-frame clones, some missing. The V and J calls and the clone size are those of that table, but D and trimming were determined from the DNA. The profile shows 120,000 or so clones, less than 75% of them singletons. The CDR3 contains 16 residues. Between the trimmed V and J ends, which lost 3 bases and 8 bases, there was a span of 18 bases. CDR1 is SGHNT, CDR2 YYREEE, per germline (reference sequence). V gene TRBV5-4 combines with J gene TRBJ1-6; D is possibly TRBD1 (6 bases). The material sequenced was peripheral blood. The sequence derives from a human donor with acute or convalescent COVID-19. The donor label of this sample is uncertain. The CDR3 region is CASSSPQTGRDSPLHF. The CDR3 DNA reads TGTGCCAGCAGCTCCCCCCAAACAGGGAGGGATTCACCCCTCCACTTT. The whole variable domain, remainder taken from reference TRBV5-4 and TRBJ1-6, is ETGVTQSPTHLIKTRGQQVTLRCSSQSGHNTVSWYQQALGQGPQFIFQYYREEENGRGNFPPRFSGLQFPNYSSELNVNALELDDSALYLCASSSPQTGRDSPLHFGNGTRLTVT.